This T cell receptor (beta chain) was sequenced for a study of T and B cells in COVID-19 patients. Study-wide background: Peripheral blood came from COVID-19 patients with active infection or after recovery. Of 20 to 25 active-infection patients, approximately 17 carried comorbidities linked to unfavorable COVID-19 outcome. Findings and limits, study-wide: In COVID-19 patients, T cell receptor beta variable and joining gene use was reportedly strongly skewed. Active COVID-19 showed highly clonal TRB repertoires; recovery showed diversity and richness above healthy donors.

The CDR3 extends over 16 amino acids. Germline V gene lookup returns CDR1 SGHRS and CDR2 YFSETQ. The V gene end was trimmed by 4 bases and the J gene end by 6 bases; junction bases not matched to a gene: 7. From blood, about 240-550 ng of genomic DNA served as TRB template. Multiplex PCR with BIOMED2 TRB-A/B primer pools amplified TRB rearrangements. MiXCR was run by TCRdb on the multiplex PCR reads, yielding one entry per CDR3 protein. This sample has 5,500 to 8,000 distinct CDR3 sequences, with more than 25% found just once. As regards this clonotype: Its specificity is not known.

V and J are TRBV5-1 and TRBJ2-1; the match to TRBD2 covers 13 bases. What was sequenced was blood. The receptor's source is a human donor who had recovered from COVID-19. The CDR3 DNA reads TGCGCCAGCAGCCCTGGGACTAGCGGGGCTCTCAATGAGCAGTTCTTC. Translated, it gives CASSPGTSGALNEQFF.